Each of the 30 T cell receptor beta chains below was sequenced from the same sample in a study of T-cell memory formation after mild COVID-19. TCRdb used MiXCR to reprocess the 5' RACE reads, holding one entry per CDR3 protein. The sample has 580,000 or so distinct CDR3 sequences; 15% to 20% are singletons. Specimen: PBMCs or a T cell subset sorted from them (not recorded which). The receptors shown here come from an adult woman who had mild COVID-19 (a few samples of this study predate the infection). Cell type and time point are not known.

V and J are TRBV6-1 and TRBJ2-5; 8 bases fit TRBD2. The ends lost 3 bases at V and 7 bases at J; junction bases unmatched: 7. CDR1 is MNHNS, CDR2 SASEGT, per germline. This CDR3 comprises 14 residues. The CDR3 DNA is TGTGCCAGCAGTGAGCCGGGACTAGTCGCGACCCAGTACTTC. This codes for CASSEPGLVATQYF.

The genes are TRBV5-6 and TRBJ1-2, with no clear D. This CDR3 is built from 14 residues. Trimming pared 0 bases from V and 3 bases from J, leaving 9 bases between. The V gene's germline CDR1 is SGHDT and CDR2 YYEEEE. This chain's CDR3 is CASSLGGSYYGYTF. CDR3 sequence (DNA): TGTGCCAGCAGCTTGGGCGGGTCCTACTATGGCTACACCTTC.

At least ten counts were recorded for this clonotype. CDR3 sequence (DNA): TGTGCCATCAGTGATACCGCTGGGGCGGACTCTAACTATGGCTACACCTTC. Residues: CAISDTAGADSNYGYTF. The V and J genes are TRBV10-3 and TRBJ1-2; maybe TRBD1 (5 bases). This CDR3 has 17 residues. CDR1 is ENHRY, CDR2 SYGVKD, per germline. V lost 3 bases, J lost 0 bases, and 17 bases lay in between.

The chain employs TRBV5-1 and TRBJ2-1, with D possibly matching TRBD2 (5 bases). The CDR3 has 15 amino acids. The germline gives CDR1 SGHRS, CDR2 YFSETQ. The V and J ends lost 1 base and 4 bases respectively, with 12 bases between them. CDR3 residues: CASSLQAEAYNEQFF. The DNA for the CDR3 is TGCGCCAGCAGCTTGCAAGCGGAGGCGTACAATGAGCAGTTCTTC.

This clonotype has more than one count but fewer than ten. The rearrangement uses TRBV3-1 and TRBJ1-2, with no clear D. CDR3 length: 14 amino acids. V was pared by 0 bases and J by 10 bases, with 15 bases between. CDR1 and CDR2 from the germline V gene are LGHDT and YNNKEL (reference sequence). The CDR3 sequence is CASSQDTPDGLYTF. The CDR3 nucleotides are TGTGCCAGCAGCCAAGATACCCCAGATGGTCTCTACACCTTC.

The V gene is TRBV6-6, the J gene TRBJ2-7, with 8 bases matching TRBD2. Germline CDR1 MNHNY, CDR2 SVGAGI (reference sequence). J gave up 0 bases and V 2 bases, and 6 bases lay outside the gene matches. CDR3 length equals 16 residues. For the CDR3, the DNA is TGTGCCAGCAGTTACAAATTAGCGGGGAGCTCCTACGAGCAGTACTTC. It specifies CASSYKLAGSSYEQYF.

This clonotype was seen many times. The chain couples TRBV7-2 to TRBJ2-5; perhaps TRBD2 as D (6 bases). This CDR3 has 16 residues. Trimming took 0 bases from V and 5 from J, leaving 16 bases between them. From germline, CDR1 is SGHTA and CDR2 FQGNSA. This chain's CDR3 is CASSLARPSELETQYF. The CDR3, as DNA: TGTGCCAGCAGCTTAGCGAGGCCTAGCGAACTGGAGACCCAGTACTTC. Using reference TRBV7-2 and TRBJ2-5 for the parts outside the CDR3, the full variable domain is GAGVSQSPSNKVTEKGKDVELRCDPISGHTALYWYRQSLGQGLEFLIYFQGNSAPDKSGLPSDRFSAERTGGSVSTLTIQRTQQEDSAVYLCASSLARPSELETQYFGPGTRLLVL.

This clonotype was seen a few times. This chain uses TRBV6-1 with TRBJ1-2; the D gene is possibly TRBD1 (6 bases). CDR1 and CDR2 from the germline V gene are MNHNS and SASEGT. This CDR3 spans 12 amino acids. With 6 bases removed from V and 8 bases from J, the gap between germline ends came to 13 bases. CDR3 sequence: CASRAGATGYTF. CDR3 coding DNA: TGTGCCAGCAGGGCAGGGGCGACCGGCTACACCTTC.

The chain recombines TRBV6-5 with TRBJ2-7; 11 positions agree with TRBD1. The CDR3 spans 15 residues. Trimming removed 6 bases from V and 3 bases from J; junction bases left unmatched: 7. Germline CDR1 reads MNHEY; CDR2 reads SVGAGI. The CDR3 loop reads CASRTSGTGGYEQYF. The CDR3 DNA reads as TGTGCCAGCAGAACCTCCGGGACAGGGGGCTACGAGCAGTACTTC.

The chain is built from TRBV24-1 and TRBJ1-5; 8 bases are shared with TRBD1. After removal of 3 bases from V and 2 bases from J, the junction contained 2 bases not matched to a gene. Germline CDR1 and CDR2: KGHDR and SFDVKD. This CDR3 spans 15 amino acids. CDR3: CATSDGGQGNQPQHF. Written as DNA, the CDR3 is TGTGCCACCAGTGATGGGGGACAGGGCAATCAGCCCCAGCATTTT.

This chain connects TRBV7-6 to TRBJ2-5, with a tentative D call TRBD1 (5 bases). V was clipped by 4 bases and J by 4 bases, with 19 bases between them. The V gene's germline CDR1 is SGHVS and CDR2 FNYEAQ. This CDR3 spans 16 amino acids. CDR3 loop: CASSSQPIRGGETQYF. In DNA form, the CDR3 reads TGTGCCAGCAGCTCTCAACCGATAAGGGGCGGAGAGACCCAGTACTTC.

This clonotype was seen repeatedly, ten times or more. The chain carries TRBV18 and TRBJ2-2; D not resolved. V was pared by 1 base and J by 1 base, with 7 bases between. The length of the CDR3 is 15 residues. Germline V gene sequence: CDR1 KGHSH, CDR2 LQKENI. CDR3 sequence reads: CASSPRSRNTGELFF. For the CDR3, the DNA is TGTGCCAGCTCACCACGGTCCAGGAACACCGGGGAGCTGTTTTTT. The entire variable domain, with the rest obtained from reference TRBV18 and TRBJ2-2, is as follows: NAGVMQNPRHLVRRRGQEARLRCSPMKGHSHVYWYRQLPEEGLKFMVYLQKENIIDESGMPKERFSAEFPKEGPSILRIQQVVRGDSAAYFCASSPRSRNTGELFFGEGSRLTVL.

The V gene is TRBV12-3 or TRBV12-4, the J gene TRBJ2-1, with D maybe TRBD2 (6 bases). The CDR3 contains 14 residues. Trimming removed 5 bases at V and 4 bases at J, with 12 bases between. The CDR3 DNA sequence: TGTGCCAGCAGTCAGACTAGGCTATACAATGAGCAGTTCTTC. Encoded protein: CASSQTRLYNEQFF.

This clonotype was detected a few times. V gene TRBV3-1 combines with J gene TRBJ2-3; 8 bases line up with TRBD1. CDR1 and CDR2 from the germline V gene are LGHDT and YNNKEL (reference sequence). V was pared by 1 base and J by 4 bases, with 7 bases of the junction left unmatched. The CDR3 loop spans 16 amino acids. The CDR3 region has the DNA TGTGCCAGCAGCCAAGGAGGGACAGGAATGGCAGATACGCAGTATTTT. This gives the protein CASSQGGTGMADTQYF.

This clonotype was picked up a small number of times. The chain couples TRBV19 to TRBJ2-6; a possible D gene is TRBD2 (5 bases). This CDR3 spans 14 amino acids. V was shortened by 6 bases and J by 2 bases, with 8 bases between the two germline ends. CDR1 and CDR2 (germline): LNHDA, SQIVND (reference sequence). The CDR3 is CASRRAAGANVLTF. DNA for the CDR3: TGTGCCAGTAGGAGGGCTGCTGGGGCCAACGTCCTGACTTTC.

CDR3 sequence reads: CATGVYSNQPQHF. In DNA form, the CDR3 reads TGTGCCACAGGGGTATATAGCAATCAGCCCCAGCATTTT. The V gene is TRBV6-5, the J gene TRBJ1-5; perhaps TRBD1 as D (6 bases). CDR3 length: 13 amino acids. The germline V and J ends were trimmed by 10 bases and 0 bases, with 10 bases remaining between them. Germline V gene sequence: CDR1 MNHEY, CDR2 SVGAGI.

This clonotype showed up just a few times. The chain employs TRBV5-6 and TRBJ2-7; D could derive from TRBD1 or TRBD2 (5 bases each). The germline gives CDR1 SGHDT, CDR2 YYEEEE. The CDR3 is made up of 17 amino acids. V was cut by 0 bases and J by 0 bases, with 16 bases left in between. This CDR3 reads CASSLGSGSPRSYEQYF. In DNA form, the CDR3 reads TGTGCCAGCAGCTTGGGTTCAGGGAGTCCCCGCTCCTACGAGCAGTACTTC. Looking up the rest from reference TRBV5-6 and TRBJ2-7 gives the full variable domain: DAGVTQSPTHLIKTRGQQVTLRCSPKSGHDTVSWYQQALGQGPQFIFQYYEEEERQRGNFPDRFSGHQFPNYSSELNVNALLLGDSALYLCASSLGSGSPRSYEQYFGPGTRLTVT.

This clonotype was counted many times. The CDR3 DNA reads TGTGCCAGCAGCCGAATACAGGGGGTTGGAGCTTTCTTT. This sequence encodes CASSRIQGVGAFF. This chain uses TRBV7-2 with TRBJ1-1; 8 bases line up with TRBD1. The V gene end was trimmed by 5 bases and the J gene end by 10 bases; junction bases not matched to a gene: 9. The CDR3 sequence is 13 residues long. CDR1 SGHTA and CDR2 FQGNSA come from the germline V gene.

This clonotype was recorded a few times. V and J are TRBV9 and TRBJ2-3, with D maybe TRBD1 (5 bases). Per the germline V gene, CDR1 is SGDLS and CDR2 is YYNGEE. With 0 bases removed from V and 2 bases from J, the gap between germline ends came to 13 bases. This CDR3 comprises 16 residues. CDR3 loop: CASSVAPRGLTDTQYF. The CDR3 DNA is TGTGCCAGCAGCGTAGCCCCAAGGGGCCTCACAGATACGCAGTATTTT.

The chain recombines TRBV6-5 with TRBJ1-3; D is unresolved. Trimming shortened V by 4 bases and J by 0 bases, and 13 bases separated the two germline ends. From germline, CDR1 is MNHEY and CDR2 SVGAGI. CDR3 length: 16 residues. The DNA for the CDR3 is TGTGCCAGCAGTTCAATTGGAGGTTCCTCTGGAAACACCATATATTTT. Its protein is CASSSIGGSSGNTIYF.

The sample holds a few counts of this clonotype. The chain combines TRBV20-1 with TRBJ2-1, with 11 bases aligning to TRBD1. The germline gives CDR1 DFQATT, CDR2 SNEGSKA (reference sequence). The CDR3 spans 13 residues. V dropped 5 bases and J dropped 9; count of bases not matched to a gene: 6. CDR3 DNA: TGCAGTGCTGGGACAGGGGGATATAGTGAGCAGTTCTTC. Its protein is CSAGTGGYSEQFF.

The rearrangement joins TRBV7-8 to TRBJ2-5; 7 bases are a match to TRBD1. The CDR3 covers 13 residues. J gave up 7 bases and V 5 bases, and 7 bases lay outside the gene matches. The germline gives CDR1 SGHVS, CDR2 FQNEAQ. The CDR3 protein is CASSLTGAATQYF. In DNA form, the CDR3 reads TGTGCCAGCAGCCTTACAGGGGCGGCGACCCAGTACTTC.

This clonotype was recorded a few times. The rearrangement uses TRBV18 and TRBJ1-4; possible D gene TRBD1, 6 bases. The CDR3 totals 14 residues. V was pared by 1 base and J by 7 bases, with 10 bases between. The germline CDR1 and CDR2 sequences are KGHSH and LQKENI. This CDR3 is CASSPRATGEKLFF. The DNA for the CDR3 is TGTGCCAGCTCACCACGTGCGACAGGTGAAAAACTGTTTTTT.

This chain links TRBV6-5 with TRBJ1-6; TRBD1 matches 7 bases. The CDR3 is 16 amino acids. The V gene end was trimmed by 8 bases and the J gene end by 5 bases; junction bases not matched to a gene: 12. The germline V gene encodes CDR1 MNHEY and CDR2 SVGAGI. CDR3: CASRDSSFMDNSPLHF. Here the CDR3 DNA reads TGTGCCAGCCGGGACAGCTCCTTCATGGATAATTCACCCCTCCACTTT.

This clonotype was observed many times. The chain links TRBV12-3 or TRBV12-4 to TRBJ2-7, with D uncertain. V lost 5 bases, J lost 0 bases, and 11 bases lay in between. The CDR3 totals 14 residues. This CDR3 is CASSLGRSSYEQYF. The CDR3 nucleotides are TGTGCCAGCAGTCTTGGACGGAGCTCCTACGAGCAGTACTTC.

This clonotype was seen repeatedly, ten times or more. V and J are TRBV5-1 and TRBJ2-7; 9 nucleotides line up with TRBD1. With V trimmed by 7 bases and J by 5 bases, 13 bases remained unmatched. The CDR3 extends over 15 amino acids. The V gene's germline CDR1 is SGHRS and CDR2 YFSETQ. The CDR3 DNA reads TGCGCCAGCTCAACCCCCGGGACAGGGTCCCACGAGCAGTACTTC. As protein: CASSTPGTGSHEQYF.

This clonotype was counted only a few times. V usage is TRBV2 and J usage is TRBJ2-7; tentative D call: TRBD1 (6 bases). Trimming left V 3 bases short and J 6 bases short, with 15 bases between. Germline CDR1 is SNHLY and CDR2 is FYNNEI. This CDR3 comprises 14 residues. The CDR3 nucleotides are TGTGCCAGCAGTGAGGGCAGGGGATGGCTCGAGCAGTACTTC. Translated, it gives CASSEGRGWLEQYF. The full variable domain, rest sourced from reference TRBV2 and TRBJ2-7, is EPEVTQTPSHQVTQMGQEVILRCVPISNHLYFYWYRQILGQKVEFLVSFYNNEISEKSEIFDDQFSVERPDGSNFTLKIRSTKLEDSAMYFCASSEGRGWLEQYFGPGTRLTVT.

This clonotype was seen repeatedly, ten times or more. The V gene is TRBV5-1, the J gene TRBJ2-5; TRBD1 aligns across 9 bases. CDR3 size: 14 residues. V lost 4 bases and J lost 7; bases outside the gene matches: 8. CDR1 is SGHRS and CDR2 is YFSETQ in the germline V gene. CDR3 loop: CASSVDRGEGTQYF. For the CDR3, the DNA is TGCGCCAGCAGCGTGGACAGGGGAGAAGGGACCCAGTACTTC.

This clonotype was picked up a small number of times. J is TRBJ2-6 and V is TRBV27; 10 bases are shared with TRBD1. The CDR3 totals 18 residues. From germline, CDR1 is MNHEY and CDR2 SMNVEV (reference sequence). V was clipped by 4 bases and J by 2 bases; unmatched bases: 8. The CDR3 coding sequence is TGTGCCAGCAGTTCCCACGTCGGGACAGGGGCTGGGGCCAACGTCCTGACTTTC. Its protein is CASSSHVGTGAGANVLTF.

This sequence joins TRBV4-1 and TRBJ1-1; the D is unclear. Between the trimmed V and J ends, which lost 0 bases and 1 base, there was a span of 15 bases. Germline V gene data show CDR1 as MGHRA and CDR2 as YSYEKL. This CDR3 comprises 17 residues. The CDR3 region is CASSQELTRPKNTEAFF. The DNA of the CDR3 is TGCGCCAGCAGCCAAGAACTCACCCGCCCGAAGAACACTGAAGCTTTCTTT.